This T cell receptor (beta chain) was obtained from a study of blood T cell repertoires in COVID-19. About the research overall: PBMCs, B-cell-depleted T cells, or T cells provided the cDNA or gDNA that made up the material.

Some clones are missing from TCRdb's copy, which holds only in-frame ones; the method was immunoSEQ multiplex PCR. The repertoire holds 150,000 to 200,000 clones, with approximately 85% as singletons. V shed 7 bases and J 0 bases; nucleotides not matched to a gene: 12. From germline, CDR1 is SEHNR and CDR2 FQNEAQ (reference sequence). The CDR3 is 16 residues long. The chain employs TRBV7-9 and TRBJ2-7, with 7 bases matching TRBD2. Sequenced sample: PBMCs or T cells enriched from blood (not recorded which). The clonotype was recovered from a woman between 18 and 29 years old who had recovered from COVID-19. Written as DNA, the CDR3 is TGTGCCAGCATGGGGGGTAGCGGGTCCCCCTCCTACGAGCAGTACTTC. This codes for CASMGGSGSPSYEQYF.